This T cell receptor beta chain was found in a study of human T cells and chemical hapten exposure. This clonotype was observed many times. CDR1 is SGHTA, CDR2 FQGTGA, per germline. The length of the CDR3 is 15 residues. With 5 bases clipped from V and 4 bases from J, the junction kept 4 bases outside the gene matches. As for time point: patch test 3, about 24 weeks after DPC sensitization. The treatment was: therapeutic diphenylcyclopropenone sensitization with weekly scalp DPC. Each cDNA molecule in the library carried unique molecular identifiers. A single record per CDR3 protein comes from TCRdb applying MiXCR to the RACE reads. The table records about 90,000 distinct CDR3 sequences, approximately 11% of them present only once.

The source of this sequence is a woman aged 30 to 39 with alopecia areata. Some clones in this sample may be carry-over from other donors' samples. The rearrangement joins TRBV7-3 to TRBJ2-2, with TRBD2 identical over 10 bases. The specimen was whole blood, collected in connection with sensitization to the hapten diphenylcyclopropenone (DPC). In nucleotides, the CDR3 is TGTGCCAGCAGCAAGCGGGAGGGTCCCACCGGGGAGCTGTTTTTT. It specifies CASSKREGPTGELFF.